Below, 4 T cell receptor beta chains from the same sample are listed, as sequenced in a study of cytomegalovirus exposure and HLA in healthy donors. Repertoires were generated with immunoSEQ multiplex PCR, while TCRdb's copy carries only in-frame clones and drops some. The sample holds some 150,000 clones, around nine tenths seen once. The specimen sequenced was PBMCs. These receptors were taken from a young woman in good health and CMV-seronegative.

This rearrangement joins TRBV30 to TRBJ2-6; 10 nucleotides agree with TRBD1. The germline CDR1 and CDR2 sequences are GTSNPN and SVGIG (reference sequence). The trim removed 5 bases at V and 4 bases at J, leaving 5 bases unmatched. The CDR3 is 15 amino acids. The CDR3 nucleotides read TGTGCCTGGGGACAGGGGGGTTCGGGGGCCAACGTCCTGACTTTC. This gives the protein CAWGQGGSGANVLTF.

The V and J genes are TRBV7-9 and TRBJ1-1, with D possibly being TRBD1 (5 bases). The CDR3 has 17 residues. Germline V gene sequence: CDR1 SEHNR, CDR2 FQNEAQ (reference sequence). V was cut by 4 bases and J by 4 bases, with 22 bases left in between. CDR3 sequence: CASSSGRSGGWFTEAFF. As DNA, the CDR3 is TGTGCCAGCAGCTCCGGGCGGTCGGGGGGTTGGTTCACTGAAGCTTTCTTT.

This chain joins TRBV9 and TRBJ2-7; TRBD1 agrees at 7 bases. The CDR3 covers 14 residues. From germline, CDR1 is SGDLS and CDR2 YYNGEE. The V gene end was trimmed by 4 bases and the J gene end by 3 bases; junction bases not matched to a gene: 7. CDR3 in amino acids: CASSPWTGDYEQYF. As DNA, the CDR3 is TGTGCCAGCAGCCCATGGACAGGAGACTACGAGCAGTACTTC. Full variable domain (rest looked up from reference TRBV9 and TRBJ2-7): DSGVTQTPKHLITATGQRVTLRCSPRSGDLSVYWYQQSLDQGLQFLIQYYNGEERAKGNILERFSAQQFPDLHSELNLSSLELGDSALYFCASSPWTGDYEQYFGPGTRLTVT.

The chain uses TRBV5-1 and TRBJ2-2, with TRBD1 matching over 8 bases. The CDR3 totals 18 residues. Trimming cost V 3 bases and J 6 bases; bases outside gene matches: 16. The germline V gene encodes CDR1 SGHRS and CDR2 YFSETQ. CDR3 DNA: TGCGCCAGCAGCTCATACAGGGGGGCCGGTCGTGGGGCCGGGGAGCTGTTTTTT. Translated: CASSSYRGAGRGAGELFF.